This T cell receptor beta chain was captured in a study of OX40 agonist ivuxolimab in advanced cancers. Points from the study as a whole: With doses of 0.1 to 3.0 mg/kg, CD4+ and CD8+ blood T cells had undergone clonal expansion by week 6.

Germline CDR1 is MGHDK and CDR2 is SYGVNS. This CDR3 has 15 amino acids. With V trimmed by 6 bases and J by 4 bases, 7 bases remained unmatched. TCRdb's table, derived via immunoSEQ multiplex PCR, lists solely in-frame clones and lacks some. The sample holds approximately 70,000 clones, approximately 78% seen once. Blood got drawn at baseline, again on cycle 4 day 1, and then on cycle 7 day 1. The table lists this clone with a few counts. The antigen is undetermined. The sequenced sample was CD4+ or CD8+ T cells sorted from blood, obtained in a trial of the OX40 agonist ivuxolimab. The clonotype comes from an adult with an advanced solid tumor such as melanoma, head and neck, liver or kidney cancer. The rearrangement uses TRBV25-1 and TRBJ2-2; 8 positions agree with TRBD1. CDR3 amino acids: CASRIDRGSTGELFF. The CDR3 nucleotides read TGTGCCAGCAGAATAGACAGGGGTAGCACCGGGGAGCTGTTTTTT.